The 14 T cell receptor beta chains listed next were all sequenced from one sample in a study of blood T cell repertoires in COVID-19 (dated by TCRdb to between 2020 and 2021). The library was obtained by the immunoSEQ multiplex PCR assay. Drawn from immuneACCESS, this table holds only the in-frame rearrangements with V and J called that TCRdb kept. Clones are partly lost; checked studies trace under half to an unresolved V gene and leave the rest unexplained. The sample profile shows 250,000 to 400,000 clones; 80% to 90% of them were found once. Together, the top ten hold 1% of the sample. Source material: peripheral blood. The receptors come from a man in his fifties with active or convalescent COVID-19.

This chain uses TRBV29-1 with TRBJ1-1; D might be TRBD1 (5 bases). The V and J ends lost 6 bases and 6 bases respectively, with 17 bases between them. Germline loops: CDR1 SQVTM, CDR2 ANQGSEA. There are 13 residues in the CDR3. CDR3 in amino acids: CSVKGALYSEAFF. CDR3 nucleotide sequence: TGCAGCGTCAAAGGGGCCCTGTACTCTGAAGCTTTCTTT.

The V and J genes are TRBV6-2 or TRBV6-3 and TRBJ1-2, with 8 bases that match TRBD1. The CDR3 runs to 15 residues. The V gene's germline CDR1 is MNHEY and CDR2 SVGEGT. V lost 2 bases to trimming and J lost 4 bases; unmatched junction nucleotides: 6. The CDR3 here is CASSYSSGGSYGYTF. CDR3 DNA sequence: TGTGCCAGCAGTTACAGCTCAGGGGGCAGCTATGGCTACACCTTC.

This chain connects TRBV6-5 to TRBJ1-1; 10 positions agree with TRBD1. V lost 6 bases to trimming and J lost 1 base; unmatched junction nucleotides: 5. The germline V gene encodes CDR1 MNHEY and CDR2 SVGAGI. The CDR3 is made up of 15 amino acids. The CDR3 coding sequence is TGTGCCAGCAGCTCCGGGACAGGGGCGAACACTGAAGCTTTCTTT. Residues: CASSSGTGANTEAFF.

V usage is TRBV2 and J usage is TRBJ1-5; maybe TRBD1 (6 bases). V was cut by 5 bases and J by 0 bases, with 8 bases left in between. The germline gives CDR1 SNHLY, CDR2 FYNNEI. The CDR3 covers 14 residues. CDR3 amino acids: CASSTQGSNQPQHF. CDR3 DNA: TGTGCCAGCAGTACACAGGGTAGCAATCAGCCCCAGCATTTT.

This rearrangement joins TRBV14 to TRBJ2-2; 7 nucleotides match TRBD1. This CDR3 region has 13 residues. V lost 2 bases and J lost 6; bases outside the gene matches: 0. The germline V gene has CDR1 SGHDN and CDR2 FVKESK. The CDR3, as DNA: TGTGCCAGCAGCCAACAGGGGGCCGGGGAGCTGTTTTTT. It encodes CASSQQGAGELFF.

The chain has TRBV5-6 and TRBJ2-5; a possible D gene is TRBD2 (7 bases). The CDR3 sequence is 14 residues long. Germline CDR1 and CDR2: SGHDT and YYEEEE. The V end was cut by 2 bases, the J end by 5 bases, with 13 bases between. CDR3 nucleotides: TGTGCCAGCAGCTTCTATCGGGGGGCCGAGACCCAGTACTTC. It translates to CASSFYRGAETQYF. The variable domain in full, with the rest retrieved from reference TRBV5-6 and TRBJ2-5, is DAGVTQSPTHLIKTRGQQVTLRCSPKSGHDTVSWYQQALGQGPQFIFQYYEEEERQRGNFPDRFSGHQFPNYSSELNVNALLLGDSALYLCASSFYRGAETQYFGPGTRLLVL.

V and J are TRBV6-5 and TRBJ2-5, with D uncertain. Germline V CDR1 and CDR2: MNHEY, SVGAGI. The CDR3 loop spans 12 amino acids. V shed 6 bases and J shed 4 bases, with 9 bases lying between them. The CDR3 protein is CASSNKRETQYF. The DNA of the CDR3 is TGTGCCAGCAGCAACAAACGAGAGACCCAGTACTTC.

The chain uses TRBV6-5 and TRBJ1-5, with D maybe TRBD1 (6 bases). This CDR3 is 14 amino acids long. The V end was cut by 4 bases, the J end by 3 bases, with 10 bases between. Germline CDR1 is MNHEY and CDR2 is SVGAGI. The CDR3 nucleotides read TGTGCCAGCAGTTTACAGGGATACAATCAGCCCCAGCATTTT. This encodes CASSLQGYNQPQHF.

The chain couples TRBV5-5 to TRBJ1-5; D is perhaps TRBD1 (5 bases). V was shortened by 6 bases and J by 4 bases, with 17 bases between the two germline ends. The germline gives CDR1 SGHKS, CDR2 YYEKEE (reference sequence). This CDR3 spans 15 amino acids. Written as DNA, the CDR3 is TGTGCCAGCAACGTCGACAGCTACTTAAATCAGCCCCAGCATTTT. As protein: CASNVDSYLNQPQHF.

The V call is TRBV5-4, the J call TRBJ2-2; TRBD1 agrees at 12 bases. Germline-derived CDR1 and CDR2 are SGHNT and YYREEE (reference sequence). The length of the CDR3 is 16 residues. V gave up 4 bases and J gave up 9 bases; unmatched junction bases: 10. The CDR3 spells CASSPPGQGAGRELFF. The CDR3 region has the DNA TGTGCCAGCAGCCCGCCGGGACAGGGGGCGGGAAGGGAGCTGTTTTTT.

This clone was detected only once. V and J are TRBV20-1 and TRBJ1-1; possibly TRBD1 for D (5 bases). The CDR3 sequence is 10 residues long. CDR1 and CDR2 (germline): DFQATT, SNEGSKA (reference sequence). V lost 4 bases to trimming and J lost 8 bases, with 8 bases between them. The CDR3 DNA sequence: TGCAGTGCTATGACAGCAGAAGCTTTCTTT. It codes for CSAMTAEAFF.

The gene calls are TRBV14 and TRBJ2-1; TRBD2 matches at 9 bases. The CDR3 is 17 residues long. Trimming cost V 5 bases and J 3 bases; bases outside gene matches: 11. Germline-derived CDR1 and CDR2 are SGHDN and FVKESK. As DNA, the CDR3 is TGTGCCAGCAGCTCCCAAAGGCGGCGGGGGGGCTACAATGAGCAGTTCTTC. It translates to CASSSQRRRGGYNEQFF.

The gene calls are TRBV5-1 and TRBJ2-1; no clear D gene. Trimming removed 5 bases from V and 4 bases from J, with 13 bases in between. This CDR3 contains 14 residues. CDR1 is SGHRS, CDR2 YFSETQ, per germline. The CDR3 DNA follows: TGCGCCAGCAGTCCCTTCTCCGGTTACAATGAGCAGTTCTTC. It codes for CASSPFSGYNEQFF.

The chain employs TRBV7-2 and TRBJ2-3, with 7 bases that match TRBD2. Unmatched junction bases numbered 9, after V lost 6 bases and J lost 0 bases. Germline CDR1 and CDR2: SGHTA and FQGNSA. CDR3 length: 16 amino acids. The CDR3 region is CASRRNGGYSTDTQYF. DNA of the CDR3: TGTGCCAGCAGGCGGAACGGGGGGTACAGCACAGATACGCAGTATTTT. The whole variable domain, filled in from reference TRBV7-2 and TRBJ2-3, reads GAGVSQSPSNKVTEKGKDVELRCDPISGHTALYWYRQSLGQGLEFLIYFQGNSAPDKSGLPSDRFSAERTGGSVSTLTIQRTQQEDSAVYLCASRRNGGYSTDTQYFGPGTRLTVL.